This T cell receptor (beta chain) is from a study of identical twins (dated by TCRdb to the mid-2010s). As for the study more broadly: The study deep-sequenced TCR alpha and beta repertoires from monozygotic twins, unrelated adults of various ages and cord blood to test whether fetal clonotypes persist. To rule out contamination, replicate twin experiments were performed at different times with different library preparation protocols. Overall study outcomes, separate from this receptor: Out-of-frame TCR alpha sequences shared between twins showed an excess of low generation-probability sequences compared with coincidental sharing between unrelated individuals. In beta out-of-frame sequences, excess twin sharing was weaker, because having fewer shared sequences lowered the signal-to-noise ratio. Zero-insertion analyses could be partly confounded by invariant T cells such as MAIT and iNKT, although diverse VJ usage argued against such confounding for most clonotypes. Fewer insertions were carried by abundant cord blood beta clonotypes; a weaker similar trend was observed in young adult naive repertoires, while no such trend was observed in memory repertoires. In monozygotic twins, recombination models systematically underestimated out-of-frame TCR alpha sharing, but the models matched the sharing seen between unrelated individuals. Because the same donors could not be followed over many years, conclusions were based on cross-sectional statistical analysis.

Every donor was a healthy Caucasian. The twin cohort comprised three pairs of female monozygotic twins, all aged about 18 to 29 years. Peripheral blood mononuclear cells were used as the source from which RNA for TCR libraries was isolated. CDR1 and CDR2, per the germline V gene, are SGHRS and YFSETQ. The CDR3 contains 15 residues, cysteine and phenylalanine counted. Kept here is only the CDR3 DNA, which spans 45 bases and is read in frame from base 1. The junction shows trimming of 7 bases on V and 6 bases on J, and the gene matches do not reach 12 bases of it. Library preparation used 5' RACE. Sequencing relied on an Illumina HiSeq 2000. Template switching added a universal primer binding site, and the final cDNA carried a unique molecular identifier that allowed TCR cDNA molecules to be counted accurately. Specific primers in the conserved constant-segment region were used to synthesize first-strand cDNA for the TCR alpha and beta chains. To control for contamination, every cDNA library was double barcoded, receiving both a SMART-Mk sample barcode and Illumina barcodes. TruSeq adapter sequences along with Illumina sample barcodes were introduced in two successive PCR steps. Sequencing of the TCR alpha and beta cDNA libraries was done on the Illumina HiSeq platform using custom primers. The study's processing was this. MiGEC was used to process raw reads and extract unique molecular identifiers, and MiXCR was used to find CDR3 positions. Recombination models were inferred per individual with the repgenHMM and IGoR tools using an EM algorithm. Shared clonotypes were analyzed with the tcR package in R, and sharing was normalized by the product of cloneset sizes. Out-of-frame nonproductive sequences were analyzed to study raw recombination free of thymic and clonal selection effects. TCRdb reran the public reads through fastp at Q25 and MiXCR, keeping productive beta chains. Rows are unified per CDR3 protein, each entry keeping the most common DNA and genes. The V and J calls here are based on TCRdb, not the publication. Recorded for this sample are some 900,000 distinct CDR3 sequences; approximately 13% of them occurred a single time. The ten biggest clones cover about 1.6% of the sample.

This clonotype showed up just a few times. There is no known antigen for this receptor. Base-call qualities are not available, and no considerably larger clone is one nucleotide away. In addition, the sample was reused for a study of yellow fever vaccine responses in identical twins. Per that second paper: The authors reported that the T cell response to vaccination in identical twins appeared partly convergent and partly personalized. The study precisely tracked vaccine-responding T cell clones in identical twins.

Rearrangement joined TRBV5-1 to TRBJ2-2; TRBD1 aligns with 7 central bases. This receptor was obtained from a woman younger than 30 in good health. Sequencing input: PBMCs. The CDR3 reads CASSDRSNLAGELFF. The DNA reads TGCGCCAGCTCGGACAGGTCAAATCTCGCCGGGGAGCTGTTTTTT.